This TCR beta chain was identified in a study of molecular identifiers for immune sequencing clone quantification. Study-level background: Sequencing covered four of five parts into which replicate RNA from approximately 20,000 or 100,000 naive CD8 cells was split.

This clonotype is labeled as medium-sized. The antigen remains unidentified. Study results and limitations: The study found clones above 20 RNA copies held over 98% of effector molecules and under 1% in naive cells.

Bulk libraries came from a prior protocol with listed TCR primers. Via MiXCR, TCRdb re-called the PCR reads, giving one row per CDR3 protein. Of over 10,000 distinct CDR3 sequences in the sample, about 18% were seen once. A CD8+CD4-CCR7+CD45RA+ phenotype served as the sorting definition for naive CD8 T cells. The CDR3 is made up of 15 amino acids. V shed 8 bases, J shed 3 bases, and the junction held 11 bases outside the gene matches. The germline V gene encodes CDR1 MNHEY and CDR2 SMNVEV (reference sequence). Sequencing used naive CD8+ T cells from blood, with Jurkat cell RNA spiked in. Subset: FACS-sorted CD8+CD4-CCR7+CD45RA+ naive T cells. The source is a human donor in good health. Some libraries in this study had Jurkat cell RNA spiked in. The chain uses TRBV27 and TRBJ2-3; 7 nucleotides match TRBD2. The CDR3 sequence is CASGPTSLVTDTQYF. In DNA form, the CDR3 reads TGTGCCAGCGGCCCGACTAGCCTGGTTACAGATACGCAGTATTTT.